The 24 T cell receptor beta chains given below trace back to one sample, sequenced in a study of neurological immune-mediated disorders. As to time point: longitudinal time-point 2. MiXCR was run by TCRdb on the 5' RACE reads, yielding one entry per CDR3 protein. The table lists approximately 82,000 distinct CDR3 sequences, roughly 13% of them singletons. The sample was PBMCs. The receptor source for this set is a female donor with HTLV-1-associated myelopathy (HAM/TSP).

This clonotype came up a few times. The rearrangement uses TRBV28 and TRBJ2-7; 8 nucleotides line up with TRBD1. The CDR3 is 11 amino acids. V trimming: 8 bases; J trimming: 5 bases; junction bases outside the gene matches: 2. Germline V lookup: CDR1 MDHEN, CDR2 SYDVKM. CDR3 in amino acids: CASQGAHEQYF. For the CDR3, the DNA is TGTGCCAGCCAGGGGGCCCACGAGCAGTACTTC.

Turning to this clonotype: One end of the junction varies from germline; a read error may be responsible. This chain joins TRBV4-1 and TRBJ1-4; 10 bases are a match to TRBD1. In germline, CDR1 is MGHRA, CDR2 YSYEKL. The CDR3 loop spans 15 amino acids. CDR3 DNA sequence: TGCGCCAGCATCCAAGGAGGGACAGGGGATGAAAAACCGTTTTTT. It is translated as CASIQGGTGDEKPFF.

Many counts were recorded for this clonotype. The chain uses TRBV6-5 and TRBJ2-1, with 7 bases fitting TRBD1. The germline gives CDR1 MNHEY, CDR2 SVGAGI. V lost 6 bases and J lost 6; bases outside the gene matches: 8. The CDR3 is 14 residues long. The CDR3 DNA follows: TGTGCCAGCAGACAAATGCAGGGGGTCAATGAGCAGTTCTTC. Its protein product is CASRQMQGVNEQFF.

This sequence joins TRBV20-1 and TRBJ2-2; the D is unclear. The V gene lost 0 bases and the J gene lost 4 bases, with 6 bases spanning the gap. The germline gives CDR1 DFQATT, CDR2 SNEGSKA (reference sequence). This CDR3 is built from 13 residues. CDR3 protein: CSARDLGTGELFF. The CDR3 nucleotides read TGCAGTGCTAGAGACTTGGGCACCGGGGAGCTGTTTTTT.

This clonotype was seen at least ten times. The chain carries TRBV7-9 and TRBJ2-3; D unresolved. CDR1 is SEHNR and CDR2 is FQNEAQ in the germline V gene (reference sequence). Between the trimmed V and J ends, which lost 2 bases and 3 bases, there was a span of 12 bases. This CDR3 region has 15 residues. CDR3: CASSLLGPSTDTQYF. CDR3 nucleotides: TGTGCCAGCAGCTTATTAGGCCCGTCGACAGATACGCAGTATTTT.

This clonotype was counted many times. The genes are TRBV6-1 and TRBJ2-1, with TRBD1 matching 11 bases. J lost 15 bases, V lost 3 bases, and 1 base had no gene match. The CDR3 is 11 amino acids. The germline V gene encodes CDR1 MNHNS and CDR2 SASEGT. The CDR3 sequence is CASSDGTGGFF. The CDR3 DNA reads TGTGCCAGCAGTGACGGGACAGGGGGGTTCTTC.

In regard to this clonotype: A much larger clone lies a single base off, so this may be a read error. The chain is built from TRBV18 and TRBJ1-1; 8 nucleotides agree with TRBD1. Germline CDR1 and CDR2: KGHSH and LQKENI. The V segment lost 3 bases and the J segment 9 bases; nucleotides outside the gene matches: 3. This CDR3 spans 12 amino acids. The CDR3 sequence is CASSPGTGKAFF. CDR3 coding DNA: TGTGCCAGCTCACCCGGGACAGGCAAAGCTTTCTTT.

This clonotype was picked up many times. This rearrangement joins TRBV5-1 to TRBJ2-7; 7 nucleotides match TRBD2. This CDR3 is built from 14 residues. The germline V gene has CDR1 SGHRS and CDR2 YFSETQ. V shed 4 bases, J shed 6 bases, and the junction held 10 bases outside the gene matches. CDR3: CASSASGGSLEQYF. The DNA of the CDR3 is TGCGCCAGCAGCGCTAGCGGAGGGTCCCTCGAGCAGTACTTC. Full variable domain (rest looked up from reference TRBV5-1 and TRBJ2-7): KAGVTQTPRYLIKTRGQQVTLSCSPISGHRSVSWYQQTPGQGLQFLFEYFSETQRNKGNFPGRFSGRQFSNSRSEMNVSTLELGDSALYLCASSASGGSLEQYFGPGTRLTVT.

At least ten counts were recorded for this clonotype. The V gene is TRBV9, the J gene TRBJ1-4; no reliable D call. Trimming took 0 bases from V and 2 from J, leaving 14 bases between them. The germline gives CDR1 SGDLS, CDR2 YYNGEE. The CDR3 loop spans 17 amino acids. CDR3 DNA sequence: TGTGCCAGCAGCGTAGAACCCGGGGATGCGACTAATGAAAAACTGTTTTTT. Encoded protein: CASSVEPGDATNEKLFF. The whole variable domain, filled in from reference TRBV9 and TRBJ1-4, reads DSGVTQTPKHLITATGQRVTLRCSPRSGDLSVYWYQQSLDQGLQFLIQYYNGEERAKGNILERFSAQQFPDLHSELNLSSLELGDSALYFCASSVEPGDATNEKLFFGSGTQLSVL.

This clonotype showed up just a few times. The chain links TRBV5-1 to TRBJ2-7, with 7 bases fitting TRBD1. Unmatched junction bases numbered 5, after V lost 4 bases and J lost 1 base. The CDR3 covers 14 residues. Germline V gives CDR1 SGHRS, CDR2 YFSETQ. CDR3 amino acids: CASSQQGFSYEQYF. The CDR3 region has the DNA TGCGCCAGCAGCCAACAGGGGTTTTCCTACGAGCAGTACTTC.

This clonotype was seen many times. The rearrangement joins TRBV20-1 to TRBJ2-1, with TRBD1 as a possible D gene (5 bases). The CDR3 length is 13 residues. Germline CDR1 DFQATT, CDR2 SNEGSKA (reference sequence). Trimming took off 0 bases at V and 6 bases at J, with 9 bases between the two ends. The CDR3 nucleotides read TGCAGTGCTAGAGATCAGGGTGTCAATGAGCAGTTCTTC. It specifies CSARDQGVNEQFF.

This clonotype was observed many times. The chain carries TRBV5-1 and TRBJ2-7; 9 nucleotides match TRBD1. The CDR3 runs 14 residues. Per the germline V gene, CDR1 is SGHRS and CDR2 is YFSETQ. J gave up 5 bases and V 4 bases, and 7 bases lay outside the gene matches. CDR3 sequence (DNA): TGCGCCAGCAGCGCGGACAGGGGAGCGAACGAGCAGTACTTC. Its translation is CASSADRGANEQYF.

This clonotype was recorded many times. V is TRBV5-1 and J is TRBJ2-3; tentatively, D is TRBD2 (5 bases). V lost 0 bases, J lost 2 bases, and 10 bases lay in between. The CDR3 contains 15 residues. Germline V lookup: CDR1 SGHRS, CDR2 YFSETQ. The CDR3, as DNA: TGCGCCAGCAGCTTGGCCCCCCGGGACACAGATACGCAGTATTTT. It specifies CASSLAPRDTDTQYF.

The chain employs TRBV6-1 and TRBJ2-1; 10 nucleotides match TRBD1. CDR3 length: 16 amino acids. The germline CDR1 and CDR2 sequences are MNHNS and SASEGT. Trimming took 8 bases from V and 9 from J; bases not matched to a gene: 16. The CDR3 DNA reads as TGTGCCAGCGTAGAAAGGCCGGGACAGGGGTCTGGTGAGCAGTTCTTC. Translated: CASVERPGQGSGEQFF.

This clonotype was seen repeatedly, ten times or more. CDR3 loop: CASSWGSGGSYEQYF. DNA for the CDR3: TGCGCCAGCAGCTGGGGGAGCGGTGGTTCCTACGAGCAGTACTTC. The chain employs TRBV5-1 and TRBJ2-7; either TRBD1 or TRBD2 may fit D (5 bases each). The length of the CDR3 is 15 residues. Trimming took 3 bases from V and 1 from J, leaving 14 bases between them. The V gene's germline CDR1 is SGHRS and CDR2 YFSETQ.

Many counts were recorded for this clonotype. The CDR3 sequence is CASAFGGRSGYTF. The CDR3 DNA reads TGTGCCAGCGCTTTCGGTGGTCGGAGTGGCTACACCTTC. J is TRBJ1-2 and V is TRBV28; no clear D. This CDR3 spans 13 amino acids. The V end was cut by 8 bases, the J end by 7 bases, with 17 bases between. Looked up from germline, CDR1 is MDHEN and CDR2 is SYDVKM.

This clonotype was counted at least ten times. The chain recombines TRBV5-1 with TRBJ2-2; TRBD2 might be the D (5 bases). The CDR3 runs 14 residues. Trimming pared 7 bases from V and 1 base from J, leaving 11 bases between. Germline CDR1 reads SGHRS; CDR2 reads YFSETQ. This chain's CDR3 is CASSLGVNTGELFF. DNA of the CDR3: TGCGCCAGCTCGCTCGGGGTGAACACCGGGGAGCTGTTTTTT.

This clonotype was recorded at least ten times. CDR3 loop: CASSGTGGGKETQYF. CDR3 coding DNA: TGTGCCAGCAGCGGAACTGGAGGGGGCAAGGAGACCCAGTACTTC. The rearrangement links TRBV5-5 to TRBJ2-5, with a possible D match to TRBD1 (7 bases). Germline CDR1 is SGHKS and CDR2 is YYEKEE (reference sequence). The V and J ends lost 4 bases and 5 bases respectively, with 18 bases between them. The CDR3 consists of 15 residues.

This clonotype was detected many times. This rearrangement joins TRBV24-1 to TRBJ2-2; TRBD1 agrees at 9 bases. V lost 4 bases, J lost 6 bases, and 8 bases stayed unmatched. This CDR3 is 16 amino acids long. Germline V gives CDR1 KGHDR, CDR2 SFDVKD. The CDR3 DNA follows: TGTGCCACCAGTGACCCCGACAGGGGGAAACCCGGGGAGCTGTTTTTT. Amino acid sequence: CATSDPDRGKPGELFF.

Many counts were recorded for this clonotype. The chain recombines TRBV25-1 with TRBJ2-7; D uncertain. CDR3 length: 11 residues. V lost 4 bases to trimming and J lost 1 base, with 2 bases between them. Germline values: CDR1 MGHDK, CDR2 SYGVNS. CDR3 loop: CASSVSYEQYF. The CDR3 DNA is TGTGCCAGCAGTGTGTCCTACGAGCAGTACTTC.

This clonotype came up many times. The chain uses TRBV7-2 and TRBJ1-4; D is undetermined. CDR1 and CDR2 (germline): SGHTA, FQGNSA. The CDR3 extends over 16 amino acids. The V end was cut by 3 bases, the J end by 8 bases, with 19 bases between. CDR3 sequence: CASSFRGPGRSEKLFF. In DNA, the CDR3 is TGTGCCAGCAGCTTTCGTGGGCCTGGACGGAGCGAAAAACTGTTTTTT.

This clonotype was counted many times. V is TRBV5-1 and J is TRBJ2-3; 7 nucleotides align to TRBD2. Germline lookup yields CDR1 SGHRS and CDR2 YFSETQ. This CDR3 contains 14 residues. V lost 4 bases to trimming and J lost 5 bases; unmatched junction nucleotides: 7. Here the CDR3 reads CASSRNGLVDTQYF. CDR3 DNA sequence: TGCGCCAGCAGCAGGAACGGACTAGTAGATACGCAGTATTTT.

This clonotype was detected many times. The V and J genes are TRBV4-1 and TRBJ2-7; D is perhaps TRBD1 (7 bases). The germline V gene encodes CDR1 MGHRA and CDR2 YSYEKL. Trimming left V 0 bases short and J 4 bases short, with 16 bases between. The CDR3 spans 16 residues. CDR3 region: CASSQDGGGVRYEQYF. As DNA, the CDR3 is TGCGCCAGCAGCCAAGATGGAGGGGGCGTACGATACGAGCAGTACTTC.

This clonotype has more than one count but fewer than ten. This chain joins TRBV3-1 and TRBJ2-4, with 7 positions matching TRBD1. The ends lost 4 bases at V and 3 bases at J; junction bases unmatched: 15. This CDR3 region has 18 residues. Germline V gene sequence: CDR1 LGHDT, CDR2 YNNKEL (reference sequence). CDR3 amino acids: CASSLLRDRQIGKNIQYF. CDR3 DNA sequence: TGTGCCAGCAGCCTGCTGAGGGACAGACAAATTGGCAAAAACATTCAGTACTTC. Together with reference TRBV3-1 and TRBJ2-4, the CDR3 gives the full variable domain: DTAVSQTPKYLVTQMGNDKSIKCEQNLGHDTMYWYKQDSKKFLKIMFSYNNKELIINETVPNRFSPKSPDKAHLNLHINSLELGDSAVYFCASSLLRDRQIGKNIQYFGAGTRLSVL.